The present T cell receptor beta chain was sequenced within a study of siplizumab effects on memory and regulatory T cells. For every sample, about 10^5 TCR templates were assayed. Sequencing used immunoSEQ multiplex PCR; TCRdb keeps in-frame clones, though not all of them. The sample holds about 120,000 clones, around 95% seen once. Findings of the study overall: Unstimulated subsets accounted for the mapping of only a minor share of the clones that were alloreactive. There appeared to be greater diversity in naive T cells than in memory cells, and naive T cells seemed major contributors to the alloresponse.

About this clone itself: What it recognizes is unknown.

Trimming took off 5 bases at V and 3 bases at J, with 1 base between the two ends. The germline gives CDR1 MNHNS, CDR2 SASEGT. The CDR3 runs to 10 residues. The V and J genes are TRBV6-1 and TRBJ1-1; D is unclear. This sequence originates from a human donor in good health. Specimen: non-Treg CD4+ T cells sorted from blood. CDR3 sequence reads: CASSYTEAFF. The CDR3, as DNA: TGTGCCAGCAGTTACACTGAAGCTTTCTTT.